A single sample is the source of the 31 T cell receptor beta chains below, sequenced in a study of Ad26.COV2.S vaccination and SARS-CoV-2 variants. The repertoire was sequenced with immunoSEQ multiplex PCR; TCRdb's copy has only in-frame clones and lacks some. In the table there are 400,000 or so clones, 88% of which are singletons. Treatment denoted: roughly 18 received Ad26.COV2.S at low or high dose, single or two shots; about 5 received placebo; per-sample allocation not given. Vaccine and placebo recipients were sampled on day 63 after the first injection. The specimen comprised peripheral blood, sampled in a trial of Ad26.COV2.S vaccine versus placebo. The receptors stem from a person between 18 and 65 years old who received the Ad26.COV2.S COVID-19 vaccine or a placebo.

This chain links TRBV4-3 with TRBJ1-3; D is unclear. CDR3 length: 16 residues. Trimming removed 0 bases at V and 0 bases at J, with 9 bases between. The germline V gene has CDR1 LGHNA and CDR2 YSLEER. The CDR3 coding sequence is TGCGCCAGCAGCCAAGATGGGTCCCTCTCTGGAAACACCATATATTTT. As protein: CASSQDGSLSGNTIYF.

This clone appeared once. The chain combines TRBV24-1 with TRBJ2-2; TRBD1 is a possible D gene (6 bases). V gave up 4 bases and J gave up 4 bases, with 12 bases separating them. The CDR3 consists of 15 residues. CDR1 KGHDR and CDR2 SFDVKD come from the germline V gene. The CDR3 loop reads CATSDPGHPTGELFF. DNA for the CDR3: TGTGCCACCAGTGACCCGGGACACCCCACCGGGGAGCTGTTTTTT.

The chain carries TRBV29-1 and TRBJ1-1, with unresolved D. Germline V lookup: CDR1 SQVTM, CDR2 ANQGSEA. The ends were cut back, 3 bases at V and 10 bases at J, with 9 bases in the middle. CDR3 length: 10 amino acids. CDR3 region: CSVDPYGAFF. The CDR3 DNA sequence: TGCAGCGTTGATCCATATGGAGCTTTCTTT.

This clone was counted a single time. This sequence joins TRBV3-1 (or the pseudogene TRBV3-2) and TRBJ2-1; D assignment may be TRBD1 or TRBD2 (5 bases each). The CDR3 consists of 15 residues. Germline V gene lookup returns CDR1 LGHDT and CDR2 YNNKEL (reference sequence). Trimming left V 2 bases short and J 3 bases short, with 11 bases between. CDR3 in DNA: TGTGCCAGCAGCCAAACCCGGGACCTCTACAATGAGCAGTTCTTC. Translating gives CASSQTRDLYNEQFF.

The chain carries TRBV6-5 and TRBJ2-1; D is ambiguous. Germline-derived CDR1 and CDR2 are MNHEY and SVGAGI. CDR3 length: 15 residues. Trimming took 6 bases from V and 4 from J, leaving 16 bases between them. The CDR3 nucleotides read TGTGCCAGCAGCCTCATAGATGGACGGTACAATGAGCAGTTCTTC. Protein product: CASSLIDGRYNEQFF.

This chain links TRBV7-2 with TRBJ1-6, with D possibly being TRBD1 (6 bases). This CDR3 is built from 13 residues. The V end lost 2 bases, the J end lost 11 bases, and 10 bases lay between the germline ends. Germline loops: CDR1 SGHTA, CDR2 FQGNSA. DNA of the CDR3: TGTGCCAGCAGCTTAAATCAGGGGCCACCCCTCCACTTT. Protein: CASSLNQGPPLHF.

The gene calls are TRBV5-5 and TRBJ1-1, with D unresolved. This CDR3 is built from 14 residues. Trimming removed 4 bases from V and 6 bases from J, with 16 bases in between. Germline V gene sequence: CDR1 SGHKS, CDR2 YYEKEE (reference sequence). The CDR3, as DNA: TGTGCCAGCAGCACACCTGGACTGACCCCTGAAGCTTTCTTT. It specifies CASSTPGLTPEAFF.

The rearrangement links TRBV7-2 to TRBJ1-3, with D hard to call. V shed 1 base and J shed 1 base, with 11 bases lying between them. The germline V gene encodes CDR1 SGHTA and CDR2 FQGNSA. CDR3 size: 16 residues. Here the CDR3 reads CASSLGPSVSGNTIYF. DNA for the CDR3: TGTGCCAGCAGCTTAGGCCCCTCGGTTTCTGGAAACACCATATATTTT.

J is TRBJ2-1 and V is TRBV6-5, with 8 nucleotides matching TRBD1. The CDR3 has 15 amino acids. Germline V gives CDR1 MNHEY, CDR2 SVGAGI. The V and J ends lost 4 bases and 4 bases, in that order; junction bases with no gene match: 6. CDR3 nucleotide sequence: TGTGCCAGCAGTTCCGGGACAGGCTTATACAATGAGCAGTTCTTC. Amino acids: CASSSGTGLYNEQFF.

This sequence joins TRBV4-2 and TRBJ2-5; 12 nucleotides agree with TRBD2. Germline values: CDR1 LGHNA, CDR2 YNFKEQ. CDR3 length: 16 amino acids. The trim removed 4 bases at V and 4 bases at J, leaving 7 bases unmatched. The DNA of the CDR3 is TGTGCCAGCAGCCCTAGCGGGGGGGCTCTTCCAGAGACCCAGTACTTC. Translating gives CASSPSGGALPETQYF.

The sample holds one count of this clone. This chain uses TRBV7-8 with TRBJ2-3; D perhaps matches TRBD1 (6 bases). The CDR3 is 15 residues long. Germline V lookup: CDR1 SGHVS, CDR2 FQNEAQ. V dropped 5 bases and J dropped 2 bases, with 14 bases sitting between them. CDR3 loop: CASSRAGQHTDTQYF. The DNA for the CDR3 is TGTGCCAGCAGCCGAGCTGGACAGCACACAGATACGCAGTATTTT.

The V gene is TRBV7-6, the J gene TRBJ2-5; possible D gene TRBD2, 5 bases. The V end was cut by 5 bases, the J end by 10 bases, with 20 bases between. CDR1 is SGHVS and CDR2 is FNYEAQ in the germline V gene. There are 14 residues in the CDR3. Here the CDR3 reads CASSLSGYGVGQYF. The CDR3 bases are TGTGCCAGCAGCCTTTCGGGGTACGGGGTGGGCCAGTACTTC.

The chain joins TRBV7-9 to TRBJ2-1, with 12 bases identical to TRBD2. The CDR3 runs 17 residues. After removal of 0 bases from V and 7 bases from J, the junction contained 7 bases not matched to a gene. Germline V gene sequence: CDR1 SEHNR, CDR2 FQNEAQ (reference sequence). The CDR3 region is CASSLASSGGAINEQFF. The DNA for the CDR3 is TGTGCCAGCAGCTTAGCCTCTAGCGGGGGGGCTATAAATGAGCAGTTCTTC.

V is TRBV30 and J is TRBJ1-1; D remains unclear. This CDR3 contains 15 residues. Germline V gene sequence: CDR1 GTSNPN, CDR2 SVGIG (reference sequence). The ends were cut back, 1 base at V and 0 bases at J, with 12 bases in the middle. The CDR3 here is CAWSGQTNLNTEAFF. DNA for the CDR3: TGTGCCTGGAGTGGCCAGACAAATTTGAACACTGAAGCTTTCTTT.

Remarks on this clone: The sample has other DNA sequences that encode this CDR3 too. V and J are TRBV5-1 and TRBJ2-3, with TRBD2 matching 8 bases. V lost 0 bases to trimming and J lost 0 bases; unmatched junction nucleotides: 0. Germline loops: CDR1 SGHRS, CDR2 YFSETQ. The CDR3 is 15 amino acids. In DNA, the CDR3 is TGCGCCAGCAGCTTGGAGCGGGGGAGCACAGATACGCAGTATTTT. Its protein product is CASSLERGSTDTQYF.

The chain carries TRBV3-1 (or the pseudogene TRBV3-2) and TRBJ2-2; 7 nucleotides match TRBD2. The CDR3 sequence is 17 residues long. Germline lookup yields CDR1 LGHDT and CDR2 YNNKEL (reference sequence). V lost 4 bases and J lost 7; bases outside the gene matches: 15. This CDR3 is CASSLQRGRVLGGELFF. CDR3 coding DNA: TGTGCCAGCAGCCTGCAGCGGGGAAGGGTGCTGGGCGGGGAGCTGTTTTTT.

The chain joins TRBV7-9 to TRBJ2-5, with D perhaps matching TRBD2 (5 bases). Germline values: CDR1 SEHNR, CDR2 FQNEAQ (reference sequence). Trimming took 7 bases from V and 1 from J, leaving 10 bases between them. CDR3 size: 13 residues. The CDR3, as DNA: TGTGCCAGCACCCCCCGGGGCCAAGAGACCCAGTACTTC. Its translation is CASTPRGQETQYF.

The rearrangement links TRBV6-1 to TRBJ1-5; no firm D call. Per germline, CDR1 MNHNS and CDR2 SASEGT. The CDR3 totals 15 residues. V was clipped by 2 bases and J by 0 bases, with 8 bases between them. The CDR3 region is CASSEILNSNQPQHF. The CDR3, as DNA: TGTGCCAGCAGTGAAATACTCAATAGCAATCAGCCCCAGCATTTT.

This chain joins TRBV5-4 and TRBJ1-2; D is ambiguous. Germline assignment: CDR1 SGHNT and CDR2 YYREEE (reference sequence). There are 14 residues in the CDR3. The V end was cut by 5 bases, the J end by 4 bases, with 15 bases between. DNA for the CDR3: TGTGCCAGCAGTTCTACGGCGCTGGGCTATGGCTACACCTTC. Residues: CASSSTALGYGYTF.

V gene TRBV2 combines with J gene TRBJ2-7, with 8 bases aligning to TRBD1. Germline V gene lookup returns CDR1 SNHLY and CDR2 FYNNEI. This CDR3 has 12 amino acids. Trimming at V came to 6 bases and at J to 3 bases, leaving 1 base not matched to a gene. CDR3 residues: CASRDRGYEQYF. The CDR3 DNA sequence: TGTGCCAGCAGAGACAGGGGCTACGAGCAGTACTTC.

The rearrangement joins TRBV5-1 to TRBJ2-7, with no clear D. Trimming removed 4 bases at V and 0 bases at J, with 5 bases between. This CDR3 spans 12 amino acids. Germline V gene data show CDR1 as SGHRS and CDR2 as YFSETQ. CDR3 sequence: CASSETSYEQYF. As DNA, the CDR3 is TGCGCCAGCAGCGAAACCTCCTACGAGCAGTACTTC.

The chain couples TRBV10-3 to TRBJ1-3; perhaps TRBD1 as D (5 bases). Trimming removed 8 bases from V and 5 bases from J, with 10 bases in between. Germline V gives CDR1 ENHRY, CDR2 SYGVKD. This CDR3 contains 12 residues. The CDR3, as DNA: TGTGCCATCGGGGCCGGTCGAAACACCATATATTTT. Its translation is CAIGAGRNTIYF.

The chain uses TRBV4-3 and TRBJ1-6, with a weak D call TRBD1 (6 bases). This CDR3 comprises 18 residues. Trimming stripped 0 bases from V and 7 bases from J, with 19 bases between. The germline gives CDR1 LGHNA, CDR2 YSLEER. The chain's CDR3 is CASSQDAPGQTANSPLHF. The CDR3 nucleotides are TGCGCCAGCAGCCAAGATGCCCCCGGACAGACCGCGAATTCACCCCTCCACTTT.

V and J are TRBV6-5 and TRBJ2-1; tentatively, D is TRBD2 (6 bases). This CDR3 is 13 amino acids long. Trimming took 7 bases from V and 9 from J, leaving 16 bases between them. The germline V gene encodes CDR1 MNHEY and CDR2 SVGAGI. CDR3 sequence (DNA): TGTGCCAGCACCAAGACTAGTTATAGTGAGCAGTTCTTC. It is translated as CASTKTSYSEQFF.

This clone has only one observation. This sequence joins TRBV6-5 and TRBJ1-2, with unresolved D. CDR1 is MNHEY and CDR2 is SVGAGI in the germline V gene. Trimming pared 4 bases from V and 8 bases from J, leaving 17 bases between. The CDR3 contains 14 residues. In DNA, the CDR3 is TGTGCCAGCAGTTCCCCATCTAGGAGTTACGGCTACACCTTC. Residues: CASSSPSRSYGYTF.

The gene calls are TRBV5-5 and TRBJ1-5; D unclear. The CDR3 runs 13 residues. Trimming stripped 0 bases from V and 2 bases from J, with 3 bases between. In germline, CDR1 is SGHKS, CDR2 YYEKEE (reference sequence). The CDR3 loop is CASSLAGNQPQHF. The CDR3 DNA sequence: TGTGCCAGCAGCTTGGCAGGCAATCAGCCCCAGCATTTT.

In this sample, this clone turned up once. The chain couples TRBV5-1 to TRBJ2-3; D is unclear. Trimming pared 4 bases from V and 2 bases from J, leaving 8 bases between. Per germline, CDR1 SGHRS and CDR2 YFSETQ. There are 13 residues in the CDR3. The CDR3 DNA reads as TGCGCCAGCAGCCCCACGACCACAGATACGCAGTATTTT. As protein: CASSPTTTDTQYF.

This sequence joins TRBV3-1 (or the pseudogene TRBV3-2) and TRBJ2-3, with D perhaps TRBD2 (5 bases). The length of the CDR3 is 16 residues. Germline values: CDR1 LGHDT, CDR2 YNNKEL (reference sequence). Trimming cost V 1 base and J 2 bases, with 13 bases left between them. CDR3 in DNA: TGTGCCAGCAGCCAAGTCAAGCGGTCCCTCACAGATACGCAGTATTTT. The encoded protein is CASSQVKRSLTDTQYF.

This clone has just one count. The rearrangement links TRBV3-1 (or the pseudogene TRBV3-2) to TRBJ2-2, with 9 bases that match TRBD2. The CDR3 runs to 16 residues. The germline V gene encodes CDR1 LGHDT and CDR2 YNNKEL (reference sequence). The trim removed 4 bases at V and 3 bases at J, leaving 6 bases unmatched. This CDR3 reads CASSLEAGGYTGELFF. The CDR3 coding sequence is TGTGCCAGCAGCCTTGAGGCGGGGGGGTACACCGGGGAGCTGTTTTTT.

This chain uses TRBV12-3 or TRBV12-4 with TRBJ2-2; D call uncertain. V lost 6 bases and J lost 6, with 11 bases in between. The CDR3 length is 13 residues. CDR3 amino acids: CASRVQSSGELFF. The CDR3 DNA sequence: TGTGCCAGCAGAGTTCAGAGTTCCGGGGAGCTGTTTTTT.

V is TRBV5-4 and J is TRBJ1-2; tentative D call: TRBD1 (5 bases). This CDR3 region has 15 residues. V lost 0 bases and J lost 4, with 13 bases in between. CDR1 and CDR2 (germline): SGHNT, YYREEE (reference sequence). The CDR3 spells CASSLASQGGYGYTF. The CDR3, as DNA: TGTGCCAGCAGCTTGGCCTCTCAGGGAGGCTATGGCTACACCTTC.